The sequence of this T cell receptor beta chain was determined in a study of T cell repertoires in cytomegalovirus infection. Study details: Both CMV infection and a matching HLA type were indicated by public TCR beta signatures.

This clonotype was counted a few times. Its antigen is unidentified. TCRdb analysed the reads with MiXCR anew, one entry per CDR3 protein. The sample records some 920,000 distinct CDR3 sequences, about 33% being singletons. The CDR3 extends over 15 amino acids. Between the trimmed V and J ends, which lost 3 bases and 4 bases, there was a span of 16 bases. Germline-derived CDR1 and CDR2 are SEHNR and FQNEAQ (reference sequence). The sequencing here drew on cultured CD8+ T cells from PBMCs, taken from culture after CMV antigen stimulation. The chain recombines TRBV7-9 with TRBJ2-7; D not resolved. The source is a human donor in good health (CMV status not recorded). Some clones in this sample may be carry-over from other donors' samples. The CDR3 DNA reads as TGTGCCAGCAGCTTTCGAAGGGAAGGAATTTACGAGCAGTACTTC. It yields the protein CASSFRREGIYEQYF.